This note documents a single T cell receptor (beta chain) sequence. Possible read error: a much larger clone is one base away. This specimen comes from a study of tumor and adjacent non-tumor tissue in lung cancer. The overall study: Samples averaged approximately 3.9 million productive TCRbeta reads each.

This sample's RNA came from whole unsorted tissue. A modified ARM-PCR protocol with three rounds of nested PCR amplified TCRbeta. Each CDR3 protein is one row after TCRdb ran MiXCR on the multiplex PCR reads. The sample lists approximately 90,000 distinct CDR3 sequences, roughly 66% occurring once. Looked up from germline, CDR1 is SGHNT and CDR2 is YENEEA. The V gene lost 1 base and the J gene lost 5 bases, with 8 bases spanning the gap. CDR3 length: 13 residues. Sample: lung tumor tissue. This sequence joins TRBV11-3 and TRBJ2-5; D gene ambiguous. The TCR sequence derives from a man in his 60s with non-small cell lung cancer. CDR3 amino acids: CASSLAGVETQYF. For the CDR3, the DNA is TGTGCCAGCAGCTTAGCAGGCGTGGAGACCCAGTACTTC.